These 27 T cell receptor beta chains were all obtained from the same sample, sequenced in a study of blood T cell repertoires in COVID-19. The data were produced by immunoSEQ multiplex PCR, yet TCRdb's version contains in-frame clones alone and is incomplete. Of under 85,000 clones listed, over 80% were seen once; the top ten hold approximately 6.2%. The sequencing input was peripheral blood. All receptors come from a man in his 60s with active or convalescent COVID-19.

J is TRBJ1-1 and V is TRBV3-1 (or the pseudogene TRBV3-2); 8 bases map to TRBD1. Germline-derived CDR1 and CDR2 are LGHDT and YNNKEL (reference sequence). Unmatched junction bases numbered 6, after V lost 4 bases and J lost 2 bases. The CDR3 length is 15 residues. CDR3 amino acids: CASSPYRGLNTEAFF. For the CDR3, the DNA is TGTGCCAGCAGCCCTTACAGGGGGTTAAACACTGAAGCTTTCTTT.

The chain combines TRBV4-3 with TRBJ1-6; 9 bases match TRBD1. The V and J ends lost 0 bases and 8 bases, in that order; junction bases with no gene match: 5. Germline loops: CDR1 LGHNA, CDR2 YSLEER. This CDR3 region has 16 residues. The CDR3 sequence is CASSQDWTGVDSPLHF. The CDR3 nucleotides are TGCGCCAGCAGCCAAGATTGGACAGGGGTTGATTCACCCCTCCACTTT.

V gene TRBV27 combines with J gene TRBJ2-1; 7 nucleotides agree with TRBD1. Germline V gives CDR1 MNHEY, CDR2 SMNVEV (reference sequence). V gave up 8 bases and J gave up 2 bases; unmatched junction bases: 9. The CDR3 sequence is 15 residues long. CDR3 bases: TGTGCCAGCCTAACTAAGGGGGCCCCCTACAATGAGCAGTTCTTC. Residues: CASLTKGAPYNEQFF.

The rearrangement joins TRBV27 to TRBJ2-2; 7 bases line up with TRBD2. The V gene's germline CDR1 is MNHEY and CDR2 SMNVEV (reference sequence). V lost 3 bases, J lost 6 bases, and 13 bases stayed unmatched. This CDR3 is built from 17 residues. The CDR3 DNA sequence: TGTGCCAGCAGTTTGATTGGGAGGGTAAGCCGAGCCGGGGAGCTGTTTTTT. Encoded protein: CASSLIGRVSRAGELFF.

The CDR3 sequence is CASSFRTGGTDTQYF. CDR3 DNA: TGTGCCAGCAGTTTCCGGACAGGGGGCACAGATACGCAGTATTTT. This chain connects TRBV27 to TRBJ2-3, with TRBD1 matching 9 bases. The CDR3 contains 15 residues. V trimming: 3 bases; J trimming: 1 base; junction bases outside the gene matches: 2. Germline lookup yields CDR1 MNHEY and CDR2 SMNVEV (reference sequence).

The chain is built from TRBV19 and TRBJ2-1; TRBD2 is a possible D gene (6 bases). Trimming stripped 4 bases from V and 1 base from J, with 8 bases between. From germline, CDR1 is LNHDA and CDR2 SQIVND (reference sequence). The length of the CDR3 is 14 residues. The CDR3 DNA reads TGTGCCAGTAGTAGCGCGGGGTCCTACAATGAGCAGTTCTTC. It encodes CASSSAGSYNEQFF.

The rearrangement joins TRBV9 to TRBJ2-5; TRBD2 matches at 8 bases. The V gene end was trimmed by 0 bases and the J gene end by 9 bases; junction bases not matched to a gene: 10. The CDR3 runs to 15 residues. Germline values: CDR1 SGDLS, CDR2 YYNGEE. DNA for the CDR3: TGTGCCAGCAGCGTAGCGGCGGGGGGCCCAGTGGCCCAGTACTTC. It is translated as CASSVAAGGPVAQYF.

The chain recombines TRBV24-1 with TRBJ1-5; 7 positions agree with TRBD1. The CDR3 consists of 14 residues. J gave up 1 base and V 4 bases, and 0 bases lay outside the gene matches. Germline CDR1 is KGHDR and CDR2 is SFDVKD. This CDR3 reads CATSETGSNQPQHF. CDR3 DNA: TGTGCCACCAGTGAGACAGGGAGCAATCAGCCCCAGCATTTT.

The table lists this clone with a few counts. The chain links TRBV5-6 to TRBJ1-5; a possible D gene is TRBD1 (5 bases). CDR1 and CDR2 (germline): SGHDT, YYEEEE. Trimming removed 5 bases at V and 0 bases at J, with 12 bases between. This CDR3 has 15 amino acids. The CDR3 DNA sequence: TGTGCCAGCAGTTTGCGACAGAATAGCAATCAGCCCCAGCATTTT. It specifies CASSLRQNSNQPQHF.

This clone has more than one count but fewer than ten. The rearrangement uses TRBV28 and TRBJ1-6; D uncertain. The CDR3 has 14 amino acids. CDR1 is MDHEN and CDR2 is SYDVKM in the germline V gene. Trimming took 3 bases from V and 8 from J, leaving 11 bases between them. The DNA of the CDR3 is TGTGCCAGCAGTTTCGGGTCGGTGTATTCACCCCTCCACTTT. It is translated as CASSFGSVYSPLHF.

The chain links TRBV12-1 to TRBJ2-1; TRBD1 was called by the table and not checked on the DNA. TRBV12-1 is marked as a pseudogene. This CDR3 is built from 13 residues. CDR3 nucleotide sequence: TGTGCCAGCAGCTCTCGGACAGTTAATGAGCAGTTCTTC. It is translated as CASSSRTVNEQFF.

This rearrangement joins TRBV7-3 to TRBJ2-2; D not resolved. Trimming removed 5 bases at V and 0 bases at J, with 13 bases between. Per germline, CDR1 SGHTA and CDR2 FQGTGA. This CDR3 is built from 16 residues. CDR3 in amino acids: CASSLNPVSNTGELFF. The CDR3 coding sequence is TGTGCCAGCAGCCTAAATCCGGTTTCGAACACCGGGGAGCTGTTTTTT.

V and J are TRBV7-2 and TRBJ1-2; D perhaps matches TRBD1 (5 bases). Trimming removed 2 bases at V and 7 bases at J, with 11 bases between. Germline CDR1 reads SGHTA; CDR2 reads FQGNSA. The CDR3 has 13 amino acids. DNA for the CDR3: TGTGCCAGCAGCTTACCAGGGAACAGTGGCTACACCTTC. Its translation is CASSLPGNSGYTF.

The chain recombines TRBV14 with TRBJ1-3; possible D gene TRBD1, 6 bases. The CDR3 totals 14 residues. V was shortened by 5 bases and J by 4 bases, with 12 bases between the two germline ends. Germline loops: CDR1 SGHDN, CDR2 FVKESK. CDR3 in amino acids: CASSTGFSGNTIYF. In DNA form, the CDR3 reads TGTGCCAGCAGCACAGGGTTCTCCGGAAACACCATATATTTT.

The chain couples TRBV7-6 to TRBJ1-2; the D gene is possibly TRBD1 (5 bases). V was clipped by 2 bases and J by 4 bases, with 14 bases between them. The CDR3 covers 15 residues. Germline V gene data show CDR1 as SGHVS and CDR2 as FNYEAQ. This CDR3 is CASSLSRGGGYGYTF. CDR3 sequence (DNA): TGTGCCAGCAGCTTAAGTAGGGGTGGCGGCTATGGCTACACCTTC.

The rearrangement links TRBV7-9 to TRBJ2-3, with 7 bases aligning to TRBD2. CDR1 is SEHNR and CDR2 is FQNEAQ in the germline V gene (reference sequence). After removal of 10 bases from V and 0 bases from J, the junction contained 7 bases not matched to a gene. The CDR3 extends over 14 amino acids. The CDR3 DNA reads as TGTGCCACCACTGGGGGGGGTAGCACAGATACGCAGTATTTT. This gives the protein CATTGGGSTDTQYF.

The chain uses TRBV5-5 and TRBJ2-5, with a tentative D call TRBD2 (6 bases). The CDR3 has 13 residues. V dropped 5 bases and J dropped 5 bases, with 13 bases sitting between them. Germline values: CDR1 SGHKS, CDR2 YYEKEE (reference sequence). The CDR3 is CASSGTGTETQYF. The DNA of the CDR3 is TGTGCCAGCAGTGGGACTGGGACGGAGACCCAGTACTTC.

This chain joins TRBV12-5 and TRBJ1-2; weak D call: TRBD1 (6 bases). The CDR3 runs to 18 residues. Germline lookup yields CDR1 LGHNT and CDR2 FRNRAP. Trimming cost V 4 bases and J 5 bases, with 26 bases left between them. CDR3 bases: TGTGCTAGTGGTTGGGCAACGGACGAAAGGGGGGGGAATTATGGCTACACCTTC. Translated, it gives CASGWATDERGGNYGYTF.

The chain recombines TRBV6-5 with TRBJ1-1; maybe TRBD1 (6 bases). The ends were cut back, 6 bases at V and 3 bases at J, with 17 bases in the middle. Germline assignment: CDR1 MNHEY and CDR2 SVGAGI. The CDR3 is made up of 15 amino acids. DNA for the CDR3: TGTGCCAGCAGAAACATACAGGGCAGTCACACTGAAGCTTTCTTT. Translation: CASRNIQGSHTEAFF.

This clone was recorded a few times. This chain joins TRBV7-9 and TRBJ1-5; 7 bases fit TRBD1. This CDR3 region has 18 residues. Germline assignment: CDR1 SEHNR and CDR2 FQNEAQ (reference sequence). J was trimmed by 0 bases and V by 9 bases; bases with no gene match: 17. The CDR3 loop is CARNHDRDEDYSNQPQHF. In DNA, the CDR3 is TGTGCCAGAAATCACGACAGGGACGAGGATTATAGCAATCAGCCCCAGCATTTT. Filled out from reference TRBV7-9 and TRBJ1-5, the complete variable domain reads DTGVSQNPRHKITKRGQNVTFRCDPISEHNRLYWYRQTLGQGPEFLTYFQNEAQLEKSRLLSDRFSAERPKGSFSTLEIQRTEQGDSAMYLCARNHDRDEDYSNQPQHFGDGTRLSIL.

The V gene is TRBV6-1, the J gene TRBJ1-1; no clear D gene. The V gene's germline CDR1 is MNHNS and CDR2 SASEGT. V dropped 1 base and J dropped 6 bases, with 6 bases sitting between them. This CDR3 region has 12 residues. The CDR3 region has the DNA TGTGCCAGCAGTGAAGGGCGGTCTGAAGCTTTCTTT. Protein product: CASSEGRSEAFF.

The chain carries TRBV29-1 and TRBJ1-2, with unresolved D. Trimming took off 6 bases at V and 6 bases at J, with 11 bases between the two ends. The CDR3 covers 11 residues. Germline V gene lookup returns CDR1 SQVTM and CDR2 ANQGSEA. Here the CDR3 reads CSVEWSDGYTF. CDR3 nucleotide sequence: TGCAGCGTCGAATGGAGCGATGGCTACACCTTC.

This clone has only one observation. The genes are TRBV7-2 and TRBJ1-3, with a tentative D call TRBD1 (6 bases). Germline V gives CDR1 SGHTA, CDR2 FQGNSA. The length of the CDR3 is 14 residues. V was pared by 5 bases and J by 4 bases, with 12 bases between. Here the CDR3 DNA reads TGTGCCAGCAGCAGGGGGGGGACAGGAAACACCATATATTTT. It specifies CASSRGGTGNTIYF.

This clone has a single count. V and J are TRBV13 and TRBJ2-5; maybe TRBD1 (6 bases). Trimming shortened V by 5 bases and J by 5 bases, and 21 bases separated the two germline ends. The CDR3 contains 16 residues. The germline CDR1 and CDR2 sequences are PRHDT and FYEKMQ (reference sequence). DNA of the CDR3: TGTGCCAGCAGCCAATACAGGCTGGGGGCGCGGGAGACCCAGTACTTC. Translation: CASSQYRLGARETQYF.

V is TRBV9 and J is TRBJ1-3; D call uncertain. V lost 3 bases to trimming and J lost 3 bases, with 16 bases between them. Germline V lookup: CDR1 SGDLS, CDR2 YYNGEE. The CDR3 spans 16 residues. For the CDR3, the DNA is TGTGCCAGCAGCGAGGGAGTGGGGTCGCGTGGAAACACCATATATTTT. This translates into CASSEGVGSRGNTIYF. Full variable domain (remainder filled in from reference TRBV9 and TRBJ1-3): DSGVTQTPKHLITATGQRVTLRCSPRSGDLSVYWYQQSLDQGLQFLIQYYNGEERAKGNILERFSAQQFPDLHSELNLSSLELGDSALYFCASSEGVGSRGNTIYFGEGSWLTVV.

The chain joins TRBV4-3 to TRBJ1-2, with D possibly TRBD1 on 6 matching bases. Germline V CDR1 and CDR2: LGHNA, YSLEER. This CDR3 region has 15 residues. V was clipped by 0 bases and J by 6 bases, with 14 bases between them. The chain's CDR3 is CASSQDRGAADGYTF. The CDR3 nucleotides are TGCGCCAGCAGCCAAGATCGGGGGGCAGCCGATGGCTACACCTTC.

CDR3 loop: CASSLRTMRTDTQYF. CDR3 bases: TGTGCCAGCAGCCTCAGGACTATGCGGACAGATACGCAGTATTTT. V is TRBV4-2 and J is TRBJ2-3; D may be TRBD2 (6 bases). The CDR3 length is 15 residues. The germline V and J ends were trimmed by 4 bases and 3 bases, with 14 bases remaining between them. The germline V gene encodes CDR1 LGHNA and CDR2 YNFKEQ.